The rows below give T cell receptor beta chains drawn from one sample of a study of chemoradiotherapy in HPV16-positive cancers. The method was immunoSEQ multiplex PCR; TCRdb's version includes in-frame clones alone and lacks a portion of them. Among about 1,800 clones, 70% to 90% were seen once, and the ten largest hold around a tenth. The sequences come from tumor tissue, collected from a patient who underwent chemoradiotherapy. These receptors originate from a human donor with HPV-associated anogenital cancer. Both conserved end residues are part of each CDR3. D genes are given only for firm matches. The listing skips clone size in some rows; elsewhere it reads once, few, many or a size class.

d_call: -
v_call: TRBV5-1
j_call: TRBJ2-7
cdr3_length: 16
clone_size: -
cdr3_aa: CASSLAATASSYEQYF
cdr3_nt: TGCGCCAGCAGCTTGGCCGCAACGGCGAGCTCCTACGAGCAGTACTTC

d_call: -
v_call: TRBV6-5
j_call: TRBJ2-2
cdr3_length: 15
clone_size: -
cdr3_aa: CASSYGPENTGELFF
cdr3_nt: TGTGCCAGCAGTTACGGTCCGGAGAACACCGGGGAGCTGTTTTTT

d_call: TRBD1
v_call: TRBV10-3
j_call: TRBJ1-1
cdr3_length: 13
clone_size: once
cdr3_aa: CAINNGTDTEAFF
cdr3_nt: TGTGCCATCAACAACGGGACAGACACTGAAGCTTTCTTT

d_call: -
v_call: TRBV30
j_call: TRBJ2-5
cdr3_length: 13
clone_size: -
cdr3_aa: CAWRKGGRETQYF
cdr3_nt: TGTGCCTGGAGGAAGGGGGGGCGGGAGACCCAGTACTTC

d_call: TRBD1
v_call: TRBV5-1
j_call: TRBJ2-3
cdr3_length: 16
clone_size: -
cdr3_aa: CASSPDGTGPSDTQYF
cdr3_nt: TGCGCCAGCAGCCCAGACGGGACAGGACCGTCAGATACGCAGTATTTT

d_call: TRBD2
v_call: TRBV30
j_call: TRBJ2-5
cdr3_length: 15
clone_size: -
cdr3_aa: CAWTSSGGAWETQYF
cdr3_nt: TGTGCCTGGACAAGTAGCGGGGGGGCCTGGGAGACCCAGTACTTC

d_call: -
v_call: TRBV19
j_call: TRBJ1-3
cdr3_length: 12
clone_size: -
cdr3_aa: CASSRQGNTIYF
cdr3_nt: TGTGCCAGTAGTCGACAAGGAAACACCATATATTTT

d_call: TRBD1
v_call: TRBV27
j_call: TRBJ1-4
cdr3_length: 16
clone_size: -
cdr3_aa: CASSPKRTGWEEKLFF
cdr3_nt: TGTGCCAGCAGTCCTAAGAGGACAGGATGGGAAGAAAAACTGTTTTTT

d_call: -
v_call: TRBV2
j_call: TRBJ1-5
cdr3_length: 15
clone_size: -
cdr3_aa: CASSWGWGSSQPQHF
cdr3_nt: TGTGCCAGCAGTTGGGGGTGGGGGTCGAGTCAGCCCCAGCATTTT

d_call: TRBD1
v_call: TRBV2
j_call: TRBJ1-2
cdr3_length: 13
clone_size: -
cdr3_aa: CASRIDRDHGYTF
cdr3_nt: TGTGCCAGCAGGATCGACAGGGACCATGGCTACACCTTC

d_call: TRBD2
v_call: TRBV7-2
j_call: TRBJ2-2
cdr3_length: 17
clone_size: -
cdr3_aa: CASSLRLAGDNTGELFF
cdr3_nt: TGTGCCAGCAGCTTAAGATTAGCGGGGGACAACACCGGGGAGCTGTTTTTT

d_call: -
v_call: TRBV5-6
j_call: TRBJ2-6
cdr3_length: 13
clone_size: few
cdr3_aa: CASGPSGANVLTF
cdr3_nt: TGTGCCAGCGGCCCTTCTGGGGCCAACGTCCTGACTTTC

d_call: -
v_call: TRBV7-3
j_call: TRBJ2-3
cdr3_length: 16
clone_size: -
cdr3_aa: CASSFRGDSPSDTQYF
cdr3_nt: TGTGCCAGCAGCTTTAGGGGGGACAGTCCTTCAGATACGCAGTATTTT

d_call: TRBD2
v_call: TRBV6-1
j_call: TRBJ2-1
cdr3_length: 16
clone_size: -
cdr3_aa: CASSEVAGGPSDEQFF
cdr3_nt: TGTGCCAGCAGTGAAGTGGCGGGGGGGCCTTCGGATGAGCAGTTCTTC

d_call: -
v_call: TRBV27
j_call: TRBJ2-1
cdr3_length: 16
clone_size: -
cdr3_aa: CASSILGLLSYNEQFF
cdr3_nt: TGTGCCAGCAGTATCCTGGGTCTCCTTTCCTACAATGAGCAGTTCTTC

d_call: TRBD1
v_call: TRBV7-7
j_call: TRBJ2-2
cdr3_length: 15
clone_size: -
cdr3_aa: CASSFGRGQAGELFF
cdr3_nt: TGTGCCAGCAGCTTCGGCAGGGGGCAGGCCGGGGAGCTGTTTTTT

d_call: TRBD2
v_call: TRBV5-4
j_call: TRBJ2-5
cdr3_length: 15
clone_size: -
cdr3_aa: CASSTRLAGGETQYF
cdr3_nt: TGTGCCAGCAGCACCAGACTAGCGGGGGGAGAGACCCAGTACTTC

d_call: -
v_call: TRBV19
j_call: TRBJ2-7
cdr3_length: 11
clone_size: -
cdr3_aa: CASSSPGRTLF
cdr3_nt: TGTGCCAGTAGTAGCCCAGGTCGAACGCTTTTC

d_call: TRBD2
v_call: TRBV4-2
j_call: TRBJ2-3
cdr3_length: 16
clone_size: -
cdr3_aa: CASSQASGGGSDTQYF
cdr3_nt: TGTGCCAGCAGCCAAGCTAGCGGGGGGGGATCAGATACGCAGTATTTT

d_call: -
v_call: TRBV4-1
j_call: TRBJ1-3
cdr3_length: 15
clone_size: -
cdr3_aa: CASSQDFRPGYTIYF
cdr3_nt: TGCGCCAGCAGCCAAGACTTCCGGCCCGGTTACACCATATATTTT

d_call: -
v_call: TRBV19
j_call: TRBJ1-4
cdr3_length: 13
clone_size: -
cdr3_aa: CASSISRFEKLFF
cdr3_nt: TGTGCCAGTAGTATTAGCCGCTTTGAAAAACTGTTTTTT

d_call: -
v_call: TRBV23-1
j_call: TRBJ1-5
cdr3_length: 14
clone_size: -
cdr3_aa: CASRITESNQPQHF
cdr3_nt: TGCGCCAGCAGGATCACAGAGAGCAATCAGCCCCAGCATTTT

d_call: TRBD1
v_call: TRBV2
j_call: TRBJ1-1
cdr3_length: 15
clone_size: few
cdr3_aa: CASRAGGRSGTEAFF
cdr3_nt: TGTGCCAGCAGAGCAGGGGGGAGATCTGGCACTGAAGCTTTCTTT

d_call: TRBD2
v_call: TRBV2
j_call: TRBJ2-7
cdr3_length: 14
clone_size: -
cdr3_aa: CASSSLAGAHEQYF
cdr3_nt: TGTGCCAGCAGTTCACTAGCGGGGGCCCATGAGCAGTACTTC

d_call: -
v_call: TRBV30
j_call: TRBJ1-6
cdr3_length: 15
clone_size: -
cdr3_aa: CAWSVQRGTFSPLHF
cdr3_nt: TGTGCCTGGAGTGTACAGAGGGGGACATTCTCACCCCTCCACTTT

d_call: TRBD2
v_call: TRBV9
j_call: TRBJ2-7
cdr3_length: 14
clone_size: -
cdr3_aa: CASSRAGGPYEQYF
cdr3_nt: TGTGCCAGCAGCAGAGCGGGGGGGCCCTACGAGCAGTACTTC

d_call: -
v_call: TRBV18
j_call: TRBJ1-5
cdr3_length: 13
clone_size: -
cdr3_aa: CASSPRADQPQHF
cdr3_nt: TGTGCCAGCTCACCACGGGCAGATCAGCCCCAGCATTTT

d_call: -
v_call: TRBV6-1
j_call: TRBJ2-7
cdr3_length: 16
clone_size: -
cdr3_aa: CASSEEVGTASYEQYF
cdr3_nt: TGTGCCAGCAGTGAAGAGGTCGGTACAGCTTCCTACGAGCAGTACTTC

d_call: -
v_call: TRBV6-6
j_call: TRBJ2-3
cdr3_length: 14
clone_size: -
cdr3_aa: CASRGGLGSDTQYF
cdr3_nt: TGTGCCAGCAGAGGCGGGTTGGGGTCAGATACGCAGTATTTT

d_call: TRBD2
v_call: TRBV25-1
j_call: TRBJ2-3
cdr3_length: 15
clone_size: -
cdr3_aa: CASSDSGGAGDTQYF
cdr3_nt: TGTGCCAGCAGTGATAGCGGGGGGGCTGGAGATACGCAGTATTTT

d_call: -
v_call: TRBV5-6
j_call: TRBJ1-5
cdr3_length: 14
clone_size: -
cdr3_aa: CASSLGRAAWPQHF
cdr3_nt: TGTGCCAGCAGCTTAGGTCGGGCAGCTTGGCCCCAGCATTTT

d_call: TRBD2
v_call: TRBV7-8
j_call: TRBJ2-7
cdr3_length: 18
clone_size: few
cdr3_aa: CASSFTPKTGTSSGEQYF
cdr3_nt: TGTGCCAGCAGCTTCACCCCGAAGACTGGGACTAGTTCGGGCGAGCAGTACTTC

d_call: -
v_call: TRBV27
j_call: TRBJ2-1
cdr3_length: 15
clone_size: -
cdr3_aa: CASNTSPLIYNEQFF
cdr3_nt: TGTGCCAGCAACACCTCTCCCCTTATCTACAATGAGCAGTTCTTC

d_call: -
v_call: TRBV19
j_call: TRBJ1-2
cdr3_length: 13
clone_size: -
cdr3_aa: CASSIVPHYGYTF
cdr3_nt: TGTGCCAGTAGTATAGTGCCGCATTATGGCTACACCTTC

d_call: TRBD2
v_call: TRBV5-1
j_call: TRBJ2-7
cdr3_length: 16
clone_size: -
cdr3_aa: CASSRLGTSGASEQYF
cdr3_nt: TGCGCCAGCAGCCGACTCGGGACTAGCGGGGCAAGCGAGCAGTACTTC

d_call: -
v_call: TRBV7-9
j_call: TRBJ1-2
cdr3_length: 13
clone_size: few
cdr3_aa: CASSDSPNYGYTF
cdr3_nt: TGTGCCAGCAGCGACAGCCCTAACTATGGCTACACCTTC

d_call: -
v_call: TRBV5-1
j_call: TRBJ2-1
cdr3_length: 16
clone_size: once
cdr3_aa: CASSLGGASGYNEQFF
cdr3_nt: TGCGCCAGCAGCTTGGGGGGGGCTAGCGGTTACAATGAGCAGTTCTTC

d_call: -
v_call: TRBV5-1
j_call: TRBJ2-3
cdr3_length: 16
clone_size: once
cdr3_aa: CASSSQGGAYTDTQYF
cdr3_nt: TGCGCCAGCAGCTCTCAGGGGGGGGCCTACACAGATACGCAGTATTTT

d_call: TRBD1
v_call: TRBV7-9
j_call: TRBJ2-7
cdr3_length: 15
clone_size: -
cdr3_aa: CASRRGTGGSYEQYF
cdr3_nt: TGTGCCAGCAGGCGGGGGACAGGGGGATCCTACGAGCAGTACTTC

d_call: -
v_call: TRBV9
j_call: TRBJ2-7
cdr3_length: 12
clone_size: -
cdr3_aa: CASSVSVGEQYF
cdr3_nt: TGTGCCAGCAGCGTCTCGGTAGGCGAGCAGTACTTC

d_call: -
v_call: TRBV7-9
j_call: TRBJ1-6
cdr3_length: 16
clone_size: -
cdr3_aa: CASSLGAGFYNSPLHF
cdr3_nt: TGTGCCAGCAGCTTGGGGGCAGGTTTCTATAATTCACCCCTCCACTTT

d_call: -
v_call: TRBV5-7
j_call: TRBJ1-3
cdr3_length: 15
clone_size: once
cdr3_aa: CASSLDRKSGNTIYF
cdr3_nt: TGTGCCAGCAGCTTGGACAGGAAATCTGGAAACACCATATATTTT